This T cell receptor (beta chain) was found in a study of a mutant IDH1 vaccine in newly diagnosed glioma. Study at large: The patients were given eight vaccinations, one each in weeks 1, 3, 5, 7, 11, 15, 19 and 23. Treated patients had a mean age of 40.4 years and a roughly 60% male, approximately 38% female split. Vaccination was launched 4-6 weeks after radiotherapy alone, or with temozolomide cycles.

Stated time point: week 23, last vaccination. Mutant IDH1 20-mer peptide, at 300 ug, made up each vaccine dose, with topical imiquimod. Newly diagnosed WHO grade 3 or 4 IDH1-mutant, ATRX-lost astrocytomas were identified in the donors. The method was immunoSEQ multiplex PCR; TCRdb's version includes in-frame clones alone and lacks a portion of them. The sample records under 45,000 clones, roughly 80% being singletons. About this clone: Its antigen is undetermined.

Sequenced material: PBMCs, taken from a glioma patient whose treatment included an IDH1 peptide vaccine. This TCR was recovered from a man aged 50 to 59 with glioma.

The CDR3 loop reads CASSAQTGGNEKLFF. The CDR3 nucleotides are TGTGCCAGCAGCGCCCAGACAGGGGGGAATGAAAAACTGTTTTTT. The genes are TRBV7-8 and TRBJ1-4; 9 bases match TRBD1. The V gene end was trimmed by 5 bases and the J gene end by 5 bases; junction bases not matched to a gene: 6. Germline-derived CDR1 and CDR2 are SGHVS and FQNEAQ. The CDR3 covers 15 residues.